This entry is about one T cell receptor beta chain. The antigen is unknown. Primers included in the PCR were 60 Vbeta and 13 Jbeta primers. Using immunoSEQ multiplex PCR, the repertoire was profiled, and TCRdb retains in-frame clones only, with some absent. The data show approximately 120,000 clones, about 79% seen once. The data are from a study of cytomegalovirus exposure and HLA in healthy donors. Study-level points and caveats: Across donors, presence/absence analyses took sequencing depth to be roughly uniform. Both high specificity and high sensitivity reportedly marked the classifier's diagnosis of cytomegalovirus status.

CDR3 length: 16 residues. Trimming took 2 bases from V and 2 from J; bases not matched to a gene: 5. Germline lookup yields CDR1 SGHTA and CDR2 FQGNSA. The receptor's source is a woman aged 50 to 60 in good health and CMV-seronegative. J is TRBJ2-1 and V is TRBV7-2; TRBD2 aligns across 8 bases. What was sequenced was PBMCs. CDR3 coding DNA: TGTGCCAGCAGCTTATCAAGCGGGAGTCCCTACAATGAGCAGTTCTTC. Translating it yields CASSLSSGSPYNEQFF.